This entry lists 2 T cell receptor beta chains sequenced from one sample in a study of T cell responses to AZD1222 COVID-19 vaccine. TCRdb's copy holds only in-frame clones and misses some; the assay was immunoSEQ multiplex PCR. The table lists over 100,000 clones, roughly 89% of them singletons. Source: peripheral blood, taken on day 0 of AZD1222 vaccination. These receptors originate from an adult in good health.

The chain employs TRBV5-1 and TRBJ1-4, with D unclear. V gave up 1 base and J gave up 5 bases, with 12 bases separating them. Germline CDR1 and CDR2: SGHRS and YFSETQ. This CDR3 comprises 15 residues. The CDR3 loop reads CASSLMLGKNEKLFF. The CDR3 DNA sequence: TGCGCCAGCAGCTTGATGTTGGGGAAGAATGAAAAACTGTTTTTT.

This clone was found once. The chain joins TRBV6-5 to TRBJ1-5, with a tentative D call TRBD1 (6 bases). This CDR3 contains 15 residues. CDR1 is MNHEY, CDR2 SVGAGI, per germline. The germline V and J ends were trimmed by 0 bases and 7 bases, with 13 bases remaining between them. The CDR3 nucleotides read TGTGCCAGCAGTTACTCGTCGACAGGCGGGCAGCCCCAGCATTTT. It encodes CASSYSSTGGQPQHF.